The present T cell receptor (beta chain) was sequenced within a study of T cells in Graves' hyperthyroidism and ophthalmopathy. Study-level results: Peripheral blood also featured most of the thyroid clonotypes expanded above 0.001. A median about 6.2 months before onset, the model predicted ophthalmopathy.

The CDR3 contains 15 residues. The germline V gene has CDR1 SEHNR and CDR2 FQNEAQ (reference sequence). Trimming removed 5 bases from V and 0 bases from J, with 13 bases in between. For this clonotype: Its antigen remains unidentified.

Graves' hyperthyroidism was deemed stable absent ophthalmopathy progression within 18 months. Clinical symptoms, serum thyroxine, TRAb, thyroid ultrasound and orbital computed tomography established diagnosis. Using RNA transcripts as the source, TCR beta CDR3 regions were amplified. The primer set for the first-round RT-PCR of the TCR CDR3 was HTBI. One entry per CDR3 protein, called by TCRdb with MiXCR from the multiplex PCR reads. The table includes hundreds of thousands of distinct CDR3 sequences, about 13% detected once. Material for sequencing was blood. This chain connects TRBV7-9 to TRBJ1-1, with D maybe TRBD1 (5 bases). The sequence came from a woman between 18 and 29 years old with Graves' hyperthyroidism. CDR3 coding DNA: TGTGCCAGCAGCCAAACGACAGTAATGAACACTGAAGCTTTCTTT. Amino acids: CASSQTTVMNTEAFF.